The 28 T cell receptor beta chains below all came from one sample that was sequenced in a study of CD8 T cells in ankylosing spondylitis. Each CDR3 protein gets one entry after TCRdb re-called the 5' RACE reads with MiXCR. The sample holds 200,000 to 300,000 distinct CDR3 sequences, roughly 8.2% seen once. The source material was blood, either unsorted or a sorted T cell fraction (not recorded which). The receptor set was obtained from a female donor with ankylosing spondylitis or in good health (not recorded which).

The genes are TRBV20-1 and TRBJ2-7, with TRBD2 matching 7 bases. Germline V gene data show CDR1 as DFQATT and CDR2 as SNEGSKA (reference sequence). CDR3 size: 14 residues. Trimming removed 0 bases from V and 4 bases from J; junction bases left unmatched: 6. CDR3 DNA sequence: TGCAGTGCTAGAGATGTCGCTAGCGGTTACGAGCAGTACTTC. Translation gives CSARDVASGYEQYF.

This clonotype was seen a few times. This sequence joins TRBV28 and TRBJ2-3, with 7 positions matching TRBD2. This CDR3 region has 17 residues. V was clipped by 8 bases and J by 1 base; unmatched bases: 15. Germline V gene lookup returns CDR1 MDHEN and CDR2 SYDVKM. CDR3 coding DNA: TGTGCCAGCCACTACTCCCCTATACGGGGGGGCACAGATACGCAGTATTTT. Encoded protein: CASHYSPIRGGTDTQYF. Filled out from reference TRBV28 and TRBJ2-3, the complete variable domain reads DVKVTQSSRYLVKRTGEKVFLECVQDMDHENMFWYRQDPGLGLRLIYFSYDVKMKEKGDIPEGYSVSREKKERFSLILESASTNQTSMYLCASHYSPIRGGTDTQYFGPGTRLTVL.

This clonotype has ten or more counts. The V call is TRBV20-1, the J call TRBJ2-5; D gene ambiguous. V shed 3 bases and J shed 1 base, with 15 bases lying between them. CDR3 length: 15 amino acids. In germline, CDR1 is DFQATT, CDR2 SNEGSKA (reference sequence). The CDR3 sequence: CSASPTQPVQETQYF. CDR3 nucleotide sequence: TGCAGTGCTAGCCCTACCCAGCCTGTCCAAGAGACCCAGTACTTC.

Only a few counts were recorded for this clonotype. The chain has TRBV12-3 or TRBV12-4 and TRBJ2-3; D gene ambiguous. CDR3 length: 13 amino acids. Trimming removed 2 bases at V and 4 bases at J, with 7 bases between. The DNA of the CDR3 is TGTGCCAGCAGTTTAAGGCAGTCAGATACGCAGTATTTT. It codes for CASSLRQSDTQYF.

This clonotype was found many times. The chain combines TRBV20-1 with TRBJ2-7; 7 bases fit TRBD2. Germline assignment: CDR1 DFQATT and CDR2 SNEGSKA (reference sequence). The V segment lost 3 bases and the J segment 4 bases; nucleotides outside the gene matches: 9. The CDR3 runs 14 residues. CDR3 loop: CSASPSSGIYEQYF. DNA of the CDR3: TGCAGTGCTAGTCCCTCAAGCGGGATATACGAGCAGTACTTC.

There are a few counts of this clonotype. The rearrangement links TRBV19 to TRBJ2-1; 11 bases are shared with TRBD1. The CDR3 is 14 amino acids. Germline trimming cut 6 bases from V and 8 bases from J; bases unmatched to any gene: 6. CDR1 and CDR2 (germline): LNHDA, SQIVND (reference sequence). CDR3 residues: CASSPRDRGDEQFF. CDR3 coding DNA: TGTGCCAGTAGCCCACGGGACAGGGGGGATGAGCAGTTCTTC.

There are many counts of this clonotype. The rearrangement joins TRBV6-2 or TRBV6-3 to TRBJ2-7; TRBD1 might be the D (6 bases). With 7 bases removed from V and 0 bases from J, the gap between germline ends came to 16 bases. Germline-derived CDR1 and CDR2 are MNHEY and SVGEGT. There are 15 residues in the CDR3. The CDR3, as DNA: TGTGCCAGCACCCGCGACAGGCAAAGCTCCTACGAGCAGTACTTC. Translating gives CASTRDRQSSYEQYF.

This clonotype was seen repeatedly, ten times or more. The chain couples TRBV7-8 to TRBJ1-5, with 7 bases identical to TRBD1. Per the germline V gene, CDR1 is SGHVS and CDR2 is FQNEAQ. The CDR3 has 14 amino acids. Trimming took 3 bases from V and 7 from J; bases not matched to a gene: 6. CDR3 amino acids: CASSFTGEWQPQHF. CDR3 bases: TGTGCCAGCAGCTTTACAGGGGAATGGCAGCCCCAGCATTTT.

This clonotype has a count of ten or more. The chain couples TRBV12-3 or TRBV12-4 to TRBJ2-1; 8 bases are shared with TRBD1. V was pared by 6 bases and J by 7 bases, with 11 bases of the junction left unmatched. The CDR3 sequence is 15 residues long. CDR3 sequence: CASRSRTGKGNEQFF. DNA for the CDR3: TGTGCCAGCAGATCCAGGACAGGGAAGGGTAATGAGCAGTTCTTC.

Ten or more counts support this clonotype. The gene calls are TRBV7-9 and TRBJ1-3; possible D gene TRBD1, 5 bases. The CDR3 length is 15 residues. Germline assignment: CDR1 SEHNR and CDR2 FQNEAQ (reference sequence). Trimming stripped 5 bases from V and 2 bases from J, with 13 bases between. For the CDR3, the DNA is TGTGCCAGCAGCCTACCCACAGGTCCTGGAAACACCATATATTTT. It codes for CASSLPTGPGNTIYF.

This clonotype has a count of ten or more. The chain combines TRBV7-9 with TRBJ2-4; 8 bases agree with TRBD2. J lost 7 bases, V lost 5 bases, and 7 bases had no gene match. This CDR3 is built from 14 residues. The germline V gene has CDR1 SEHNR and CDR2 FQNEAQ (reference sequence). The CDR3 DNA is TGTGCCAGCAGCACAGCGGGAGCTCTGAACATTCAGTACTTC. This gives the protein CASSTAGALNIQYF.

This chain connects TRBV7-6 to TRBJ2-2; TRBD2 matches at 7 bases. J lost 7 bases, V lost 3 bases, and 14 bases had no gene match. The CDR3 runs to 17 residues. The germline V gene has CDR1 SGHVS and CDR2 FNYEAQ. CDR3 amino acids: CASSFMRRETVDGELFF. Here the CDR3 DNA reads TGTGCCAGCAGCTTTATGCGGCGGGAGACCGTAGACGGGGAGCTGTTTTTT.

The chain links TRBV20-1 to TRBJ1-2; tentative D call: TRBD1 (6 bases). CDR1 is DFQATT, CDR2 SNEGSKA, per germline (reference sequence). This CDR3 contains 13 residues. V was clipped by 6 bases and J by 0 bases, with 11 bases between them. The CDR3 here is CSAEQGANYGYTF. The CDR3 region has the DNA TGCAGTGCGGAACAGGGCGCTAACTATGGCTACACCTTC.

This clonotype was seen only a few times. The chain joins TRBV7-9 to TRBJ2-7; the match to TRBD1 covers 7 bases. The CDR3 totals 16 residues. Germline CDR1 reads SEHNR; CDR2 reads FQNEAQ (reference sequence). The V segment lost 3 bases and the J segment 0 bases; nucleotides outside the gene matches: 8. Here the CDR3 DNA reads TGTGCCAGCAGCTTTAGCTTTGGACAGGCCTCCTACGAGCAGTACTTC. It yields the protein CASSFSFGQASYEQYF.

There are many counts of this clonotype. The V and J genes are TRBV10-3 and TRBJ1-2; 8 bases line up with TRBD1. With 0 bases clipped from V and 4 bases from J, the junction kept 10 bases outside the gene matches. CDR3 length: 17 residues. Germline CDR1 reads ENHRY; CDR2 reads SYGVKD. In DNA form, the CDR3 reads TGTGCCATCAGTGAGTCCCGACAGGGGACTCCCCTCTATGGCTACACCTTC. The encoded protein is CAISESRQGTPLYGYTF.

This clonotype was counted many times. The V gene is TRBV11-2, the J gene TRBJ1-2; no clear D gene. The CDR3 totals 13 residues. Germline V lookup: CDR1 SGHAT, CDR2 FQNNGV. Trimming shortened V by 5 bases and J by 6 bases, and 13 bases separated the two germline ends. The CDR3 bases are TGTGCCAGCAGCCGTCCCCGGTCAGATGGCTACACCTTC. This translates into CASSRPRSDGYTF.

This clonotype was detected ten times or more. The rearrangement links TRBV6-1 to TRBJ2-7, with TRBD2 identical over 9 bases. Germline-derived CDR1 and CDR2 are MNHNS and SASEGT. This CDR3 has 14 residues. The junction had 6 bases not matched to a gene; V was cut back by 5 bases and J by 4 bases. DNA for the CDR3: TGTGCCAGCAGTCCGGCTAGCGGGATATACGAGCAGTACTTC. Its protein is CASSPASGIYEQYF.

At least ten counts were recorded for this clonotype. The chain has TRBV28 and TRBJ2-4; perhaps D is TRBD1 or TRBD2 (5 bases each). Germline V lookup: CDR1 MDHEN, CDR2 SYDVKM. Trimming took 3 bases from V and 2 from J, leaving 14 bases between them. The CDR3 has 16 amino acids. The CDR3 is CASSFGLRGSKNIQYF. CDR3 nucleotide sequence: TGTGCCAGCAGTTTCGGTTTGAGGGGTTCCAAAAACATTCAGTACTTC.

At least ten counts were recorded for this clonotype. The gene calls are TRBV5-6 and TRBJ2-7; D remains unclear. Trimming cost V 3 bases and J 5 bases, with 6 bases left between them. The germline V gene has CDR1 SGHDT and CDR2 YYEEEE. CDR3 size: 11 residues. DNA for the CDR3: TGTGCCAGCAGCTGGTCTGACGAGCAGTACTTC. Protein product: CASSWSDEQYF.

With regard to this clonotype: A much larger clone differs by one base, so this may be a read error. The rearrangement uses TRBV29-1 and TRBJ2-1, with D possibly matching TRBD1 (5 bases). Germline values: CDR1 SQVTM, CDR2 ANQGSEA. Trimming stripped 8 bases from V and 2 bases from J, with 16 bases between. The CDR3 has 14 residues. CDR3: CSFLIRVTYNEQFF. For the CDR3, the DNA is TGCAGCTTCCTTATCAGGGTAACCTACAATGAGCAGTTCTTC.

This clonotype was seen more than once but under ten times. The chain links TRBV28 to TRBJ1-2; 8 bases align to TRBD1. The V gene's germline CDR1 is MDHEN and CDR2 SYDVKM. CDR3 length equals 13 residues. Losses at the gene ends were 3 bases for V and 4 bases for J; bases not matched to a gene: 1. CDR3 DNA: TGTGCCAGCAGTTTTGGGACAGGCTATGGCTACACCTTC. Amino acids: CASSFGTGYGYTF.

This clonotype was observed at least ten times. The rearrangement joins TRBV5-1 to TRBJ1-1, with a tentative D call TRBD1 (6 bases). V lost 3 bases and J 6 bases, leaving 15 bases between the germline ends. Germline CDR1 reads SGHRS; CDR2 reads YFSETQ. This CDR3 has 14 amino acids. The CDR3 DNA reads TGCGCCAGCAGCTATAAACAGGGAGGCTCTGAAGCTTTCTTT. It specifies CASSYKQGGSEAFF.

Only a few counts were recorded for this clonotype. The rearrangement links TRBV7-2 to TRBJ1-2; D gene uncertain. V was clipped by 1 base and J by 6 bases, with 9 bases between them. Per germline, CDR1 SGHTA and CDR2 FQGNSA. The CDR3 has 13 residues. Here the CDR3 reads CASSLVPANGYTF. The CDR3 region has the DNA TGTGCCAGCAGCTTAGTACCCGCGAATGGCTACACCTTC.

This clonotype was recorded at least ten times. The chain carries TRBV29-1 and TRBJ1-2; D call uncertain. V lost 7 bases and J 5 bases, leaving 11 bases between the germline ends. The CDR3 runs to 11 residues. Germline V gives CDR1 SQVTM, CDR2 ANQGSEA. In DNA form, the CDR3 reads TGCAGCGGGGCCGATTTTTATGGCTACACCTTC. It translates to CSGADFYGYTF.

This clonotype was detected only a few times. The chain links TRBV7-8 to TRBJ2-7; D may be TRBD1 or TRBD2 (5 bases each). The CDR3 totals 15 residues. CDR1 is SGHVS, CDR2 FQNEAQ, per germline. The germline V and J ends were trimmed by 5 bases and 6 bases, with 20 bases remaining between them. The DNA of the CDR3 is TGTGCCAGCAGCCCTTTGGGGACCTATACAGGCGAGCAGTACTTC. As protein: CASSPLGTYTGEQYF.

With regard to this clonotype: Possible read error: a much larger clone is one base away. The chain uses TRBV7-2 and TRBJ2-7, with 9 bases matching TRBD1. CDR1 and CDR2 (germline): SGHTA, FQGNSA. The CDR3 has 14 residues. J was trimmed by 2 bases and V by 7 bases; bases with no gene match: 6. CDR3 protein: CTSTGQGWAYEQYF. CDR3 coding DNA: TGTACCAGCACCGGACAGGGGTGGGCCTACGAGCAGTACTTC.

Ten or more counts support this clonotype. The J gene is TRBJ2-3, the V gene TRBV5-4; D might be TRBD2 (6 bases). CDR3 length equals 15 residues. Per the germline V gene, CDR1 is SGHNT and CDR2 is YYREEE (reference sequence). V shed 4 bases and J shed 2 bases, with 14 bases lying between them. The CDR3 DNA follows: TGTGCCAGCAGCGCTCCGGAGGGATTCACAGATACGCAGTATTTT. This sequence encodes CASSAPEGFTDTQYF.

This clonotype has more than one count but fewer than ten. The J gene is TRBJ2-2, the V gene TRBV4-2; D gene uncertain. The V gene lost 4 bases and the J gene lost 5 bases, with 11 bases spanning the gap. In germline, CDR1 is LGHNA, CDR2 YNFKEQ. The length of the CDR3 is 14 residues. The CDR3 nucleotides are TGTGCCAGCAGCCCCCAGCTCGAGACCGGGGAGCTGTTTTTT. Amino acids: CASSPQLETGELFF.